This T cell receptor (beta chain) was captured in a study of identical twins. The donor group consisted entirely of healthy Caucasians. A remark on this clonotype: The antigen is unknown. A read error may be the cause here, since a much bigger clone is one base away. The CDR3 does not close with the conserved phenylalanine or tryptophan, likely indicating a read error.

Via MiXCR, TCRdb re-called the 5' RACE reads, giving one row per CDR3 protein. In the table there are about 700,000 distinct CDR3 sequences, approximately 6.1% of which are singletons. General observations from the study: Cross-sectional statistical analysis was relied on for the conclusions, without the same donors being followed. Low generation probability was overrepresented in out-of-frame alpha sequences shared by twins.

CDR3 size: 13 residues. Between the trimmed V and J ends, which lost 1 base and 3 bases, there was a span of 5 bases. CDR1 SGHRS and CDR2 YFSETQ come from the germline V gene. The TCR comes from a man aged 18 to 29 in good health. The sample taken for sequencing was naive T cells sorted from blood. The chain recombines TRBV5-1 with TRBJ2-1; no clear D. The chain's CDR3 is CASSLNGYNEQFV. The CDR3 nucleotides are TGCGCCAGCAGCTTGAACGGCTACAATGAGCAGTTCGTC.